Included here is one T cell receptor (beta chain) sequence, with context. Trimming took off 7 bases at V and 6 bases at J, with 16 bases between the two ends. The CDR3 is 14 amino acids. CDR1 MNHEY and CDR2 SVGAGI come from the germline V gene. This sample was taken from a study of blood T cell repertoires in COVID-19. As for the study in general: The origin of the acute and convalescent COVID-19 samples was the United States, Italy and Spain. The analysed material was cDNA or gDNA that came from T cells, B-cell-depleted T cells, or PBMCs.

Authors' methods: Reference gene primers were amplified, and this amplification served to estimate nucleated cell counts. Clones were sequenced by immunoSEQ multiplex PCR, and TCRdb holds only the in-frame ones, with some missing. For V, J and clone size, that table is used; D and trimming come from the DNA. In the table there are 150,000 to 200,000 clones, around four fifths of which are singletons. Sample: peripheral blood. The clonotype comes from a man between 70 and 80 years old with acute or convalescent COVID-19. This sequence joins TRBV6-5 and TRBJ2-1, with D maybe TRBD2 (5 bases). CDR3 residues: CASNGSPRVNEQFF. DNA for the CDR3: TGTGCCAGCAATGGCTCCCCGAGGGTCAATGAGCAGTTCTTC.